These 27 T cell receptor beta chains share one sample of origin, sequenced in a study of CD8+ T cells in alopecia areata (dated by TCRdb to 2016 to 2019). The time point label here, explained by the study, means: baseline before oral tofacitinib. Library preparation used the immunoSEQ multiplex PCR assay. For TCR sequencing, RNA was extracted from every sample and reverse transcribed into cDNA to serve as template. TCRdb limited this immuneACCESS table to in-frame rearrangements with V and J called. A share of clones is missing; checked studies link under half to unresolved V genes, and the rest is unexplained. The sample yields fewer than 250,000 clones; around 62% were counted once. The top ten hold approximately 0.5% of the sample. The material sequenced was CD4+ T cells sorted from blood, taken at week 0. The source of these receptors is a human donor with alopecia areata.

A few counts support this clone. This sequence joins TRBV19 and TRBJ2-2; perhaps TRBD1 as D (6 bases). Germline V gene sequence: CDR1 LNHDA, CDR2 SQIVND (reference sequence). V gave up 8 bases and J gave up 5 bases, with 12 bases separating them. The CDR3 totals 13 residues. The CDR3 DNA sequence: TGTGCCAGTGCGGACAGAAGAACCGGGGAGCTGTTTTTT. It yields the protein CASADRRTGELFF.

The rearrangement links TRBV4-1 to TRBJ2-1; TRBD1 or TRBD2 may be the D gene (5 bases each). Germline V gene sequence: CDR1 MGHRA, CDR2 YSYEKL. Trimming took off 0 bases at V and 8 bases at J, with 8 bases between the two ends. The CDR3 spans 13 residues. CDR3 in DNA: TGCGCCAGCAGCCAAGAGGGGGTGGATGAGCAGTTCTTC. It yields the protein CASSQEGVDEQFF.

This clone was seen a single time. The rearrangement uses TRBV6-5 and TRBJ2-5, with D tentatively TRBD2 (5 bases). V was trimmed by 6 bases and J by 5 bases, leaving 16 bases between them. Germline-derived CDR1 and CDR2 are MNHEY and SVGAGI. The CDR3 length is 14 residues. CDR3: CASSLPGSWETQYF. DNA for the CDR3: TGTGCCAGCAGCCTCCCGGGGAGTTGGGAGACCCAGTACTTC.

This clone has only a few counts. The chain uses TRBV30 and TRBJ1-5, with D perhaps matching TRBD1 (6 bases). There are 15 residues in the CDR3. The V end was cut by 3 bases, the J end by 2 bases, with 14 bases between. The V gene's germline CDR1 is GTSNPN and CDR2 SVGIG (reference sequence). The CDR3 loop reads CAWRGAGRGNQPQHF. The CDR3 DNA follows: TGTGCCTGGAGGGGGGCAGGTCGCGGCAATCAGCCCCAGCATTTT.

Note on this clone: Other nucleotide sequences in the sample specify the same CDR3. The chain links TRBV5-6 to TRBJ2-2; D uncertain. The CDR3 covers 12 residues. V was shortened by 4 bases and J by 2 bases, with 3 bases between the two germline ends. Germline CDR1 reads SGHDT; CDR2 reads YYEEEE. The CDR3 DNA sequence: TGTGCCAGCAGCCTTAACACCGGGGAGCTGTTTTTT. Protein: CASSLNTGELFF.

V is TRBV7-2 and J is TRBJ1-2; D not resolved. Per the germline V gene, CDR1 is SGHTA and CDR2 is FQGNSA. V was shortened by 5 bases and J by 2 bases, with 6 bases between the two germline ends. CDR3 length: 12 amino acids. In DNA, the CDR3 is TGTGCCAGCAGCCGGTTGAACTATGGCTACACCTTC. As protein: CASSRLNYGYTF. The full variable domain, its missing parts supplied by reference TRBV7-2 and TRBJ1-2, is GAGVSQSPSNKVTEKGKDVELRCDPISGHTALYWYRQSLGQGLEFLIYFQGNSAPDKSGLPSDRFSAERTGGSVSTLTIQRTQQEDSAVYLCASSRLNYGYTFGSGTRLTVV.

V gene TRBV30 combines with J gene TRBJ2-1; D is unclear. Germline V gene lookup returns CDR1 GTSNPN and CDR2 SVGIG (reference sequence). The CDR3 spans 12 residues. Trimming took 2 bases from V and 5 from J, leaving 7 bases between them. The CDR3, as DNA: TGTGCCTGGAGTCCATCTAACAATGAGCAGTTCTTC. This gives the protein CAWSPSNNEQFF.

The V call is TRBV7-3, the J call TRBJ1-5, with 7 bases aligning to TRBD1. Germline V lookup: CDR1 SGHTA, CDR2 FQGTGA. The CDR3 extends over 15 amino acids. With 5 bases clipped from V and 3 bases from J, the junction kept 7 bases outside the gene matches. The CDR3 DNA follows: TGTGCCAGCAGCCTCACAGGGGATAACAATCAGCCCCAGCATTTT. Amino acids: CASSLTGDNNQPQHF. Based on the CDR3 plus reference TRBV7-3 and TRBJ1-5, the full variable domain is GAGVSQTPSNKVTEKGKYVELRCDPISGHTALYWYRQSLGQGPEFLIYFQGTGAADDSGLPNDRFFAVRPEGSVSTLKIQRTERGDSAVYLCASSLTGDNNQPQHFGDGTRLSIL.

This clone was seen only a few times. The gene calls are TRBV28 and TRBJ1-5; D remains unclear. The CDR3 has 12 amino acids. Per the germline V gene, CDR1 is MDHEN and CDR2 is SYDVKM. Trimming removed 6 bases at V and 3 bases at J, with 6 bases between. The CDR3 bases are TGTGCCAGCAGCAGGTCCAATCAGCCCCAGCATTTT. Residues: CASSRSNQPQHF.

This clone turned up a few times. This chain connects TRBV6-5 to TRBJ1-2; D gene ambiguous. Germline V gene data show CDR1 as MNHEY and CDR2 as SVGAGI. This CDR3 spans 15 amino acids. V was pared by 7 bases and J by 0 bases, with 15 bases between. The CDR3 is CASTYRGGANYGYTF. The CDR3 DNA reads TGTGCCAGCACCTACAGAGGAGGAGCTAACTATGGCTACACCTTC.

The genes are TRBV5-6 and TRBJ1-5, with unresolved D. Per germline, CDR1 SGHDT and CDR2 YYEEEE. V lost 2 bases, J lost 3 bases, and 6 bases lay in between. The CDR3 loop spans 13 amino acids. CDR3 sequence reads: CASSFAPNQPQHF. DNA of the CDR3: TGTGCCAGCAGCTTTGCACCCAATCAGCCCCAGCATTTT.

This clone was seen a handful of times. The chain employs TRBV9 and TRBJ1-4; tentative D call: TRBD1 (5 bases). This CDR3 region has 15 residues. Germline V CDR1 and CDR2: SGDLS, YYNGEE. V was trimmed by 3 bases and J by 3 bases, leaving 12 bases between them. The CDR3, as DNA: TGTGCCAGCAGCGCAGACCTAGGGGCTAATGAAAAACTGTTTTTT. It codes for CASSADLGANEKLFF. Combining the CDR3 with reference TRBV9 and TRBJ1-4 gives the whole variable domain DSGVTQTPKHLITATGQRVTLRCSPRSGDLSVYWYQQSLDQGLQFLIQYYNGEERAKGNILERFSAQQFPDLHSELNLSSLELGDSALYFCASSADLGANEKLFFGSGTQLSVL.

The V gene is TRBV5-1, the J gene TRBJ1-3; no clear D. The V end was cut by 0 bases, the J end by 4 bases, with 8 bases between. CDR3 length equals 14 residues. CDR1 and CDR2 (germline): SGHRS, YFSETQ. CDR3 in amino acids: CASSLAGFGNTIYF. The CDR3 DNA reads TGCGCCAGCAGCTTGGCTGGGTTCGGAAACACCATATATTTT.

As for this clone: At the DNA level, this CDR3 is encoded by other sequences in the same sample as well. The CDR3 loop is CSVEGAVTDTQYF. The CDR3, as DNA: TGCAGCGTTGAGGGCGCAGTAACAGATACGCAGTATTTT. This chain joins TRBV29-1 and TRBJ2-3, with D hard to call. The CDR3 length is 13 residues. Germline-derived CDR1 and CDR2 are SQVTM and ANQGSEA. The V end lost 3 bases, the J end lost 3 bases, and 10 bases lay between the germline ends.

In its sample, this clone was seen a few times. The V and J genes are TRBV15 and TRBJ2-1; 9 bases map to TRBD2. The CDR3 spans 13 residues. The junction had 8 bases not matched to a gene; V was cut back by 5 bases and J by 12 bases. The germline V gene has CDR1 LNHNV and CDR2 YYDKDF (reference sequence). CDR3 DNA sequence: TGTGCCACCAGCGGTATAGCGGGAGTTGGGCAGTTCTTC. Protein sequence: CATSGIAGVGQFF. Supplemented by reference TRBV15 and TRBJ2-1, the full variable domain reads DAMVIQNPRYQVTQFGKPVTLSCSQTLNHNVMYWYQQKSSQAPKLLFHYYDKDFNNEADTPDNFQSRRPNTSFCFLDIRSPGLGDTAMYLCATSGIAGVGQFFGPGTRLTVL.

This clone was counted between two and nine times. For the CDR3, the DNA is TGTGCCAGCAGAACAGGCGGGGAGACCAAAAACATTCAGTACTTC. It is translated as CASRTGGETKNIQYF. V gene TRBV11-2 combines with J gene TRBJ2-4, with D possibly matching TRBD2 (6 bases). Germline V lookup: CDR1 SGHAT, CDR2 FQNNGV. This CDR3 spans 15 amino acids. The V gene lost 6 bases and the J gene lost 2 bases, with 14 bases spanning the gap. Full variable domain (missing parts from reference TRBV11-2 and TRBJ2-4): EAGVAQSPRYKIIEKRQSVAFWCNPISGHATLYWYQQILGQGPKLLIQFQNNGVVDDSQLPKDRFSAERLKGVDSTLKIQPAKLEDSAVYLCASRTGGETKNIQYFGAGTRLSVL.

Only a few counts were recorded for this clone. The CDR3 loop is CSARDRVTQYF. CDR3 sequence (DNA): TGCAGTGCTAGAGACCGAGTTACGCAGTATTTT. The chain employs TRBV20-1 and TRBJ2-3; D is unresolved. CDR1 is DFQATT, CDR2 SNEGSKA, per germline (reference sequence). This CDR3 spans 11 amino acids. Trimming shortened V by 0 bases and J by 8 bases, and 6 bases separated the two germline ends.

This clone occurred a few times. J is TRBJ1-1 and V is TRBV29-1, with D maybe TRBD1 (5 bases). CDR3 length equals 14 residues. Germline CDR1 and CDR2: SQVTM and ANQGSEA. Trimming stripped 5 bases from V and 5 bases from J, with 18 bases between. CDR3 residues: CSVMGSVGGTEAFF. The CDR3, as DNA: TGCAGCGTTATGGGCTCGGTGGGGGGGACTGAAGCTTTCTTT. Complete variable domain (other parts from reference TRBV29-1 and TRBJ1-1): SAVISQKPSRDICQRGTSLTIQCQVDSQVTMMFWYRQQPGQSLTLIATANQGSEATYESGFVIDKFPISRPNLTFSTLTVSNMSPEDSSIYLCSVMGSVGGTEAFFGQGTRLTVV.

The CDR3 region is CAISETGQITYF. The DNA for the CDR3 is TGTGCCATCAGTGAGACGGGACAAATTACGTACTTC. The chain carries TRBV10-3 and TRBJ2-7; D is perhaps TRBD1 (6 bases). CDR3 length: 12 residues. V was clipped by 2 bases and J by 12 bases, with 14 bases between them. Germline assignment: CDR1 ENHRY and CDR2 SYGVKD.

V is TRBV29-1 and J is TRBJ2-2; 10 bases align to TRBD1. The germline V gene has CDR1 SQVTM and CDR2 ANQGSEA. The CDR3 runs 14 residues. Losses at the gene ends were 7 bases for V and 4 bases for J; bases not matched to a gene: 6. CDR3 amino acids: CSASRQGATGELFF. In DNA, the CDR3 is TGCAGCGCCTCAAGACAGGGGGCCACCGGGGAGCTGTTTTTT.

Only a few counts were recorded for this clone. V is TRBV19 and J is TRBJ1-2; D gene unclear. With 7 bases removed from V and 2 bases from J, the gap between germline ends came to 23 bases. Looked up from germline, CDR1 is LNHDA and CDR2 is SQIVND (reference sequence). The CDR3 runs to 17 residues. CDR3 bases: TGTGCCAGTACCCATGGAGGGTCTCCTGGCCAAAACTATGGCTACACCTTC. Encoded protein: CASTHGGSPGQNYGYTF.

This clone has more than one count but fewer than ten. The chain links TRBV29-1 to TRBJ2-3, with D possibly being TRBD1 (5 bases). Germline V gene data show CDR1 as SQVTM and CDR2 as ANQGSEA. CDR3 length: 13 amino acids. With 7 bases removed from V and 4 bases from J, the gap between germline ends came to 15 bases. DNA for the CDR3: TGCAGCGCCGGTACCAGGGTCTCAGATACGCAGTATTTT. Protein sequence: CSAGTRVSDTQYF.

The genes are TRBV4-2 and TRBJ2-2, with unresolved D. The CDR3 runs 14 residues. Germline values: CDR1 LGHNA, CDR2 YNFKEQ. V shed 6 bases and J shed 1 base, with 9 bases lying between them. CDR3 bases: TGTGCCAGCAGGCCCGGCGGGAACACCGGGGAGCTGTTTTTT. This sequence encodes CASRPGGNTGELFF.

The V gene is TRBV11-2, the J gene TRBJ1-2; weak D call: TRBD1 (5 bases). This CDR3 is built from 15 residues. V was trimmed by 1 base and J by 6 bases, leaving 15 bases between them. From germline, CDR1 is SGHAT and CDR2 FQNNGV. The CDR3 sequence: CASSLGDPRLDGYTF. The CDR3 region has the DNA TGTGCCAGCAGCTTAGGGGACCCAAGGCTGGATGGCTACACCTTC. The entire variable domain, with the rest obtained from reference TRBV11-2 and TRBJ1-2, is as follows: EAGVAQSPRYKIIEKRQSVAFWCNPISGHATLYWYQQILGQGPKLLIQFQNNGVVDDSQLPKDRFSAERLKGVDSTLKIQPAKLEDSAVYLCASSLGDPRLDGYTFGSGTRLTVV.

This chain links TRBV7-9 with TRBJ1-1, with TRBD1 identical over 7 bases. The CDR3 runs to 17 residues. The V gene end was trimmed by 0 bases and the J gene end by 1 base; junction bases not matched to a gene: 8. Germline V lookup: CDR1 SEHNR, CDR2 FQNEAQ (reference sequence). The DNA of the CDR3 is TGTGCCAGCAGCTTAGCAATGGCAGGGGGGACGAACACTGAAGCTTTCTTT. As protein: CASSLAMAGGTNTEAFF.

This clone was observed a handful of times. With a much larger clone just one base away, this may be a read error. The same CDR3 is also encoded by other DNA sequences in this sample. The chain uses TRBV14 and TRBJ1-1; D is unclear. In germline, CDR1 is SGHDN, CDR2 FVKESK. This CDR3 contains 14 residues. Trimming left V 1 base short and J 0 bases short, with 6 bases between. CDR3 sequence: CASSQAGMNTEAFF. The CDR3 DNA reads TGTGCCAGCAGCCAAGCGGGGATGAACACTGAAGCTTTCTTT.

The count of this clone is one. This chain connects TRBV15 to TRBJ1-1; D is unclear. Trimming pared 0 bases from V and 4 bases from J, leaving 9 bases between. Germline CDR1 and CDR2: LNHNV and YYDKDF (reference sequence). CDR3 size: 14 residues. DNA for the CDR3: TGTGCCACCAGCAGAGATGAAGGTCTCACTGAAGCTTTCTTT. This translates into CATSRDEGLTEAFF. The variable domain in full, completed from reference TRBV15 and TRBJ1-1, reads DAMVIQNPRYQVTQFGKPVTLSCSQTLNHNVMYWYQQKSSQAPKLLFHYYDKDFNNEADTPDNFQSRRPNTSFCFLDIRSPGLGDTAMYLCATSRDEGLTEAFFGQGTRLTVV.